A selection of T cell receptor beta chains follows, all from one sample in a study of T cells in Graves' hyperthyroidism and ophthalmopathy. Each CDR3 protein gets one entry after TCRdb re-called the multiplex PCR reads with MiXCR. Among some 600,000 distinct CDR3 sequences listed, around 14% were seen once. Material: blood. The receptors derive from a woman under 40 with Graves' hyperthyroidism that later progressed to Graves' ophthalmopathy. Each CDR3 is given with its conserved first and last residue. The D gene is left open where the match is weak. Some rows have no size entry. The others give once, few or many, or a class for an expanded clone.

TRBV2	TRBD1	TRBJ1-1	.	CAGRLTGGNTEAFF	TGTGCCGGCAGATTGACAGGGGGGAACACTGAAGCATTCTTT
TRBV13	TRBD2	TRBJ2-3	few	CASSSRAGVGTDTQYF	TGTGCCAGCAGCTCCCGAGCGGGAGTGGGGACAGATACGCAGTATTTT
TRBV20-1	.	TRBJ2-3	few	CSAGGTLRAGDTDTQYF	TGCAGTGCTGGGGGGACCCTCAGGGCCGGAGACACAGATACGCAGTATTTT
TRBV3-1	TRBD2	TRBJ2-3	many	CASSRGLAGYTQYF	TGTGCCAGCAGCCGCGGACTAGCGGGGTACACGCAGTATTTT
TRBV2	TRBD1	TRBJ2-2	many	CASRWGQTNTGELFF	TGTGCCAGTCGGTGGGGACAGACGAACACCGGGGAGCTGTTTTTT
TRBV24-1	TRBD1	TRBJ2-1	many	CATSDFSSGQGYNEQFF	TGTGCCACCAGTGATTTCTCCTCGGGACAGGGATACAATGAGCAGTTCTTC
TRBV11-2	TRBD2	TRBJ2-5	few	CASSLDPRTSGTGETQYF	TGTGCCAGCAGCTTAGATCCGAGGACTAGCGGGACGGGAGAGACCCAGTACTTC
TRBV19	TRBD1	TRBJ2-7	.	CASSRNGQGKYGQYF	TGTGCCAGTAGTAGGAACGGACAGGGGAAGTACGGGCAGTACTTC
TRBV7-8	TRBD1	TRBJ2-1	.	CASSLEDRVHNEQFF	TGTGCCAGCAGCTTAGAGGACAGGGTACACAATGAGCAGTTCTTC
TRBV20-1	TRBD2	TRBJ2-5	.	CSASQLRRDYLKETQYF	TGCAGTGCTAGCCAACTACGGAGGGACTACCTAAAAGAGACCCAGTACTTC
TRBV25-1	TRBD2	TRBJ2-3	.	CASSESLGRADTQYF	TGTGCCAGCAGTGAATCCCTCGGGAGGGCAGATACGCAGTATTTT
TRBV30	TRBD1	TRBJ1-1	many	CAWSYGTESEAFF	TGTGCCTGGAGTTACGGGACAGAGTCTGAAGCTTTCTTT
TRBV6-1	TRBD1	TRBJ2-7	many	CASSGKQGLDYEQYF	TGTGCCAGCAGTGGAAAACAGGGGTTGGACTACGAGCAGTACTTC
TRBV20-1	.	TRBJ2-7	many	CSARDEGSSYEQYF	TGCAGTGCTAGAGATGAGGGGTCCTCCTACGAGCAGTACTTC
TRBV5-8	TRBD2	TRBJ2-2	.	CASSLSGRAIGELFF	TGTGCCAGCAGCCTCAGCGGGAGGGCAATCGGGGAGCTGTTTTTT
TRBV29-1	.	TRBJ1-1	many	CSVEVQENTEAFF	TGCAGCGTTGAAGTACAGGAGAACACTGAAGCTTTCTTT
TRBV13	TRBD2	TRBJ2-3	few	CASSLGTSGRDHTQYF	TGTGCCAGCAGCTTAGGGACTAGCGGGAGGGACCATACGCAGTATTTT
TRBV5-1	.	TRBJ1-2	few	CASSLGTETNYGYTF	TGCGCCAGCAGCTTGGGGACAGAGACTAACTATGGCTACACCTTC
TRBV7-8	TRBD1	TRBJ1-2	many	CASTPDRGREGYTF	TGTGCCAGCACCCCGGACAGGGGGCGCGAAGGCTACACCTTC
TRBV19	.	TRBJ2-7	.	CASSTPRAALYEQYF	TGTGCCAGTAGTACCCCCCGGGCTGCTCTCTACGAGCAGTACTTC
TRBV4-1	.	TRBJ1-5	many	CASSQVGQLRNQPQHF	TGCGCCAGCAGCCAAGTGGGGCAGCTCCGCAATCAGCCCCAGCATTTT
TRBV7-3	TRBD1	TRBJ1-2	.	CASSPSDRGGGYTF	TGTGCCAGCAGCCCCTCGGACAGGGGAGGGGGCTACACCTTC
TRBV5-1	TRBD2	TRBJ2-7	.	CASSTRTSGALGEQYF	TGCGCCAGCAGCACCCGGACTAGCGGGGCACTAGGGGAGCAGTACTTC
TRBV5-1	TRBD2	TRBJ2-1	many	CASSFDSGSANEQFF	TGCGCCAGCAGCTTCGATAGCGGGAGTGCAAATGAGCAGTTCTTC
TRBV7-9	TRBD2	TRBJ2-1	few	CASGLATLTSGSYNEQFF	TGTGCCAGCGGCTTAGCGACCCTCACTAGCGGATCCTACAATGAGCAGTTCTTC
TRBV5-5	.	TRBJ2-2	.	CASLSRTNTGELFF	TGTGCCAGTCTTAGCCGAACCAACACCGGGGAGCTGTTTTTT
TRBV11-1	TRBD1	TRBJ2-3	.	CASSRQGSDTQYF	TGTGCCAGCAGCCGACAGGGGTCAGATACGCAGTATTTT
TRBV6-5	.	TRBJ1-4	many	CASTRSGTLNEKLFF	TGTGCCAGCACCCGTTCCGGGACGCTGAATGAAAAACTGTTTTTT
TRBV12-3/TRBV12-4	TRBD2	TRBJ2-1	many	CASSSGLEWYNEQFF	TGTGCCAGCAGTTCAGGACTAGAATGGTACAATGAGCAGTTCTTC
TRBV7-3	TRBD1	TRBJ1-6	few	CASSYRGLNSPLHF	TGTGCCAGCAGCTACAGGGGTTTAAATTCACCCCTCCACTTT
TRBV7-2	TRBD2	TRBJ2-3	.	CASSLDRAETSGSTDTQYF	TGTGCCAGCAGCTTAGATCGAGCCGAGACTAGCGGGAGTACAGATACGCAGTATTTT
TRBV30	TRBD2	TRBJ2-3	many	CAWSPREGRDTQYF	TGTGCCTGGAGTCCGCGGGAGGGCAGGGATACGCAGTATTTT
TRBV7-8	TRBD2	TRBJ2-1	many	CASSLEASGGGGEQFF	TGTGCCAGCAGCTTAGAGGCTAGCGGGGGGGGAGGTGAGCAGTTCTTC
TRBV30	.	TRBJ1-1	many	CAWSWGRTEAFF	TGTGCCTGGAGTTGGGGGAGAACTGAAGCTTTCTTT
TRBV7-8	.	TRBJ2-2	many	CASSLAGSPGELFF	TGTGCCAGCAGCTTAGCCGGGAGCCCCGGGGAGCTGTTTTTT
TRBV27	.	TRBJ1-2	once	CASSLSGIGFGSNYGYTF	TGTGCCAGCAGTTTATCGGGGATAGGGTTTGGGTCTAACTATGGCTACACCTTC
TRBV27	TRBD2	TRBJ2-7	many	CASRLAEAYEQYF	TGTGCCAGCAGACTAGCGGAGGCCTACGAGCAGTACTTC
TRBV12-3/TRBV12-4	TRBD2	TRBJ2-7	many	CASSLVTSGIYEQYF	TGTGCCAGCAGTTTAGTGACTAGCGGTATCTACGAGCAGTACTTC
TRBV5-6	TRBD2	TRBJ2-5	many	CASCDGLAGESETQYF	TGTGCCAGCTGCGATGGACTAGCGGGAGAGTCGGAGACCCAGTACTTC
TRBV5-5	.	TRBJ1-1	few	CASSLTPTDNTEAFF	TGTGCCAGCAGCCTGACGCCAACGGATAACACTGAAGCTTTCTTT
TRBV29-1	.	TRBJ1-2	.	CSVVSAGAHYGYTF	TGCAGCGTTGTTTCGGCAGGGGCGCACTATGGCTACACCTTC
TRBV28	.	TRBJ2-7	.	CASSGGGPYEQYF	TGTGCCAGCAGTGGGGGCGGGCCCTACGAGCAGTACTTC
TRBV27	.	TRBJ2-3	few	CASSLIWTAGTDTQYF	TGTGCCAGCAGTTTAATATGGACGGCTGGCACAGATACGCAGTATTTT
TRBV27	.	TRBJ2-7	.	CASSLLGRDKAPYEQYF	TGTGCCAGCAGTTTATTAGGCAGGGACAAGGCCCCATACGAGCAGTACTTC
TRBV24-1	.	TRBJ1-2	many	CATSEGADGYTF	TGTGCCACCAGTGAAGGGGCGGATGGCTACACCTTC
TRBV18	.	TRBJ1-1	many	CASSQNRDMNTEAFF	TGTGCCAGCTCACAGAACCGGGACATGAACACTGAAGCTTTCTTT
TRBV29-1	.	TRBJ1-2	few	CSVGGGKTYGYTF	TGCAGCGTCGGCGGGGGGAAGACCTATGGCTACACCTTC
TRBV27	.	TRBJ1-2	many	CASKQGADGYTF	TGTGCCAGCAAACAGGGCGCCGATGGCTACACCTTC
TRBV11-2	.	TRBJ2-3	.	CASRQSASVSTDTQYF	TGTGCCAGCAGGCAGTCGGCGTCTGTAAGCACAGATACGCAGTATTTT
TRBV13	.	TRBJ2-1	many	CASSLGLWERVDEQFF	TGTGCCAGCAGCTTAGGCCTGTGGGAGCGAGTCGATGAGCAGTTCTTC
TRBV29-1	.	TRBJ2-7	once	CSVMAETGAYGQYF	TGCAGCGTTATGGCGGAAACGGGGGCCTACGGGCAGTACTTC
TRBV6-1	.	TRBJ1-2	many	CASTTIQGHDGYTF	TGTGCCAGCACCACTATACAGGGACACGATGGCTACACCTTC
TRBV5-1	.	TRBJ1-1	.	CASSIAGENTEAFF	TGCGCCAGCAGCATTGCCGGGGAGAACACTGAAGCTTTCTTT
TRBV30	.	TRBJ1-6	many	CAWTSEQYGNSPLHF	TGTGCCTGGACCTCTGAACAGTACGGCAATTCACCCCTCCACTTT
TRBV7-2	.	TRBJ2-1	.	CASRPGPPGNEQFF	TGTGCCAGCAGGCCCGGGCCTCCAGGAAATGAGCAGTTCTTC
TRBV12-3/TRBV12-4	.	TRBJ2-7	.	CASSLSTGILYEQYF	TGTGCCAGCAGCCTTTCCACCGGGATTTTATACGAGCAGTACTTC
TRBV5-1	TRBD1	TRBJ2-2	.	CASSLAAGQGSTGELFF	TGCGCCAGCAGCTTAGCCGCCGGACAGGGATCCACCGGGGAGCTGTTTTTT
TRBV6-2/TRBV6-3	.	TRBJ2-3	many	CASSYRTSSTDTQYF	TGTGCCAGCAGTTACAGAACTAGCAGCACAGATACGCAGTATTTT
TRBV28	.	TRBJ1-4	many	CASSLLAGWYEKLFF	TGTGCCAGCAGTTTACTGGCAGGGTGGTACGAAAAACTGTTTTTT